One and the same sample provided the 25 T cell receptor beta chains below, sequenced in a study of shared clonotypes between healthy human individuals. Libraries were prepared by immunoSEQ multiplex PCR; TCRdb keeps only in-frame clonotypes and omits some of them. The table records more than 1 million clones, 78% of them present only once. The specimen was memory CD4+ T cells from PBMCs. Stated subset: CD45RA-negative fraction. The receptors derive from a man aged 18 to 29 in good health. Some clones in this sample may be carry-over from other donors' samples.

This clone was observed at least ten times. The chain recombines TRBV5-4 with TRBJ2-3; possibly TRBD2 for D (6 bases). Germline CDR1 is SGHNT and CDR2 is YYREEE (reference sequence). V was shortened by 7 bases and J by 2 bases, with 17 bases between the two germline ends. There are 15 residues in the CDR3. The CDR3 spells CASGRSSEPTDTQYF. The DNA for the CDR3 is TGTGCCAGCGGTCGTTCTAGCGAGCCCACAGATACGCAGTATTTT.

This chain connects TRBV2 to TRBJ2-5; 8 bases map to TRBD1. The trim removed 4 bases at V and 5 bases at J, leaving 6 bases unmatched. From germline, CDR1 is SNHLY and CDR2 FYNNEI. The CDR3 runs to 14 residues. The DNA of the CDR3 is TGTGCCAGCAGTGGACAGGGGCGGATCGAGACCCAGTACTTC. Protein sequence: CASSGQGRIETQYF.

This CDR3 reads CASSLGGAGKSWEQYF. The DNA for the CDR3 is TGTGCCAGCAGCTTAGGAGGGGCCGGGAAATCTTGGGAGCAGTACTTC. This chain links TRBV7-9 with TRBJ2-7; tentatively, D is TRBD1 or TRBD2 (5 bases each). V was trimmed by 1 base and J by 7 bases, leaving 20 bases between them. CDR1 is SEHNR, CDR2 FQNEAQ, per germline (reference sequence). CDR3 size: 16 residues.

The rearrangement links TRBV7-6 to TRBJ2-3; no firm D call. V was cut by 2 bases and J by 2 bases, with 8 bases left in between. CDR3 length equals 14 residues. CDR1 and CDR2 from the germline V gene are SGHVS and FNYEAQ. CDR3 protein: CASSLNRYTDTQYF. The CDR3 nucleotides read TGTGCCAGCAGCTTAAACAGATACACAGATACGCAGTATTTT.

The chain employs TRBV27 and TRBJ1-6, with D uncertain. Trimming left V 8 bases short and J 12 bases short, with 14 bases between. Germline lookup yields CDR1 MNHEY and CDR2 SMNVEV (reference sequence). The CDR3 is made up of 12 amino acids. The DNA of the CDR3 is TGTGCCAGCCGTCTTAAAATCGGACCCCTCCACTTT. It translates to CASRLKIGPLHF.

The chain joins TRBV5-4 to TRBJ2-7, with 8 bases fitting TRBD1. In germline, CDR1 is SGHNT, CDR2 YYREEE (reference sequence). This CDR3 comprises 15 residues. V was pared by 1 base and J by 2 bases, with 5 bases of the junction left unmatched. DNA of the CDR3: TGTGCCAGCAGCTTGCCCGGGACAGGACCCTACGAGCAGTACTTC. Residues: CASSLPGTGPYEQYF.

CDR3 nucleotide sequence: TGTGCCAGCAACCATCCGACGGGGGACAGGGGTCCCTACGAGCAGTACTTC. Protein: CASNHPTGDRGPYEQYF. The chain is built from TRBV21-1 and TRBJ2-7; TRBD1 was called by the table and not checked on the DNA. TRBV21-1 is shown as a pseudogene. CDR3 length: 17 residues.

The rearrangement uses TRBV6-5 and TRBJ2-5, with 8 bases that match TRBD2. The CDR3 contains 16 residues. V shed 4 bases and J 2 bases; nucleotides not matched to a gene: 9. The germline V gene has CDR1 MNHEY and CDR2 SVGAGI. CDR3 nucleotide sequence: TGTGCCAGCAGTTCCCTCAGCGGGAGCCAGCAAGAGACCCAGTACTTC. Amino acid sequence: CASSSLSGSQQETQYF.

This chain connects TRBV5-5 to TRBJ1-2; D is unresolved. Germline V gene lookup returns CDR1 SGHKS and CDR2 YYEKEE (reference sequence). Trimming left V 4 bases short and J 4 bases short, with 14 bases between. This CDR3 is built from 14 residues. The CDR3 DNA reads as TGTGCCAGCAGCCCAGAGACGGGTCGCTATGGCTACACCTTC. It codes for CASSPETGRYGYTF.

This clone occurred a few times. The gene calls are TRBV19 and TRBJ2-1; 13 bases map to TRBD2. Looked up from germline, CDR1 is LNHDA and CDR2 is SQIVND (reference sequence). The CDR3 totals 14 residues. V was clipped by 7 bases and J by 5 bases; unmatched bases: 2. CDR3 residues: CASKGTSGDNEQFF. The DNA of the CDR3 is TGTGCCAGTAAAGGGACTAGCGGGGACAATGAGCAGTTCTTC.

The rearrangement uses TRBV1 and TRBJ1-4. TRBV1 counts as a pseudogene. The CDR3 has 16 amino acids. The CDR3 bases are TGCACCAGCAGCCAAAAAAAGAAGACGACTAATGAAAAACTGTTTTTT. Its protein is CTSSQKKKTTNEKLFF.

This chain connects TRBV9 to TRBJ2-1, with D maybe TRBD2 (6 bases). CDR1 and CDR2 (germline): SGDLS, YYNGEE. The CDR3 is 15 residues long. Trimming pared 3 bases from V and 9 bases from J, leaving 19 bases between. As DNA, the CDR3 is TGTGCCAGCAGCGGAACGACTGTCCCCGGGGGTGAGCAGTTCTTC. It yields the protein CASSGTTVPGGEQFF.

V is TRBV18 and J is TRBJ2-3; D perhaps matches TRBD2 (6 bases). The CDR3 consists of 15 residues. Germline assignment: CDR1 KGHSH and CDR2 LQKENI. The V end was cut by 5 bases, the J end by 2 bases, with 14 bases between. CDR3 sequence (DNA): TGTGCCAGCTCAACAGTGGGGGGAATCACAGATACGCAGTATTTT. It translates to CASSTVGGITDTQYF.

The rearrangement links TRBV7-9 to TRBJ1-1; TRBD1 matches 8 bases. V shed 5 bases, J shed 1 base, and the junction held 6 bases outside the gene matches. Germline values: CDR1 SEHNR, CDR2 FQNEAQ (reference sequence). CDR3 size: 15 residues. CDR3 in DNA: TGTGCCAGCAGCATCCGACAGGGGAGGAACACTGAAGCTTTCTTT. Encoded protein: CASSIRQGRNTEAFF.

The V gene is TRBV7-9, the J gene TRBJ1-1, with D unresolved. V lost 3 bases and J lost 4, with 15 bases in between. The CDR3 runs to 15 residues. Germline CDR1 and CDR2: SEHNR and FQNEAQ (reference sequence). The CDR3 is CASSFFQAVSTEAFF. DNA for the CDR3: TGTGCCAGCAGCTTCTTCCAGGCCGTAAGCACTGAAGCTTTCTTT.

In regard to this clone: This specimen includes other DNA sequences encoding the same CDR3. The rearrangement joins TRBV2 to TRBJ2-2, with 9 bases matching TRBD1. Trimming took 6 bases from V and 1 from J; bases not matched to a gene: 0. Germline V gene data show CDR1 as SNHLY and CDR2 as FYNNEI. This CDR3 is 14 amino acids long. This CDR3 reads CASRGQGNTGELFF. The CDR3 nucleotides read TGTGCCAGCAGGGGACAGGGGAACACCGGGGAGCTGTTTTTT.

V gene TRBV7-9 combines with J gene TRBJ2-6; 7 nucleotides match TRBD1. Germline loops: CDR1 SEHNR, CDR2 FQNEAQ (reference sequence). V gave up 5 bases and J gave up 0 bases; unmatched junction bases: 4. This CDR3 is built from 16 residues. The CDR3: CASSPDRDSGANVLTF. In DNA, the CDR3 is TGTGCCAGCAGCCCAGACAGGGACTCTGGGGCCAACGTCCTGACTTTC.

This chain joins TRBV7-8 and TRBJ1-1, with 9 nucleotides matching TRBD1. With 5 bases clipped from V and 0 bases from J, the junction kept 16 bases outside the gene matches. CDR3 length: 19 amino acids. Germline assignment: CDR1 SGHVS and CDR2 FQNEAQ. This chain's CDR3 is CASSLRPGTGIPMNTEAFF. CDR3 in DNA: TGTGCCAGCAGCCTACGTCCCGGGACAGGGATCCCAATGAACACTGAAGCTTTCTTT.

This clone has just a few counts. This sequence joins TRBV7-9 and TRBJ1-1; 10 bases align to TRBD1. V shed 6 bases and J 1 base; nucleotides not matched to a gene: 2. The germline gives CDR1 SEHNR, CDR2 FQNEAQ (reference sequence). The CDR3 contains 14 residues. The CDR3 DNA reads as TGTGCCAGCAGTCGACAGGGGGCGAACACTGAAGCTTTCTTT. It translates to CASSRQGANTEAFF. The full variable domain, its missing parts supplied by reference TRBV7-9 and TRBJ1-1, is DTGVSQNPRHKITKRGQNVTFRCDPISEHNRLYWYRQTLGQGPEFLTYFQNEAQLEKSRLLSDRFSAERPKGSFSTLEIQRTEQGDSAMYLCASSRQGANTEAFFGQGTRLTVV.

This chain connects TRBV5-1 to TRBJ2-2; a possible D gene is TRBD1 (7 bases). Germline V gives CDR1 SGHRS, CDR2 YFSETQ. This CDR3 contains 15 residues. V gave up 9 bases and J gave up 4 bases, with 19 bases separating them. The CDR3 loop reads CATSLQGGTTGELFF. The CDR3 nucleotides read TGCGCCACCTCCCTCCAGGGGGGCACCACCGGGGAGCTGTTTTTT.

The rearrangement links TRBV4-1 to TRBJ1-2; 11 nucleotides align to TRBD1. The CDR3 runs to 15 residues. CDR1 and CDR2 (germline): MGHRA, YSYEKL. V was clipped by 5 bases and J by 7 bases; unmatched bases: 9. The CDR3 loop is CASSTQGQGVGGYTF. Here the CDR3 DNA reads TGCGCCAGCAGCACTCAGGGACAGGGGGTCGGTGGCTACACCTTC.

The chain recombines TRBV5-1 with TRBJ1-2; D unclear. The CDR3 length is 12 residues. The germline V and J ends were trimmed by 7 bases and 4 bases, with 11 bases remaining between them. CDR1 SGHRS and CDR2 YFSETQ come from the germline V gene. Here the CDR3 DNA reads TGCGCCAGCGCACCTGGTATCTATGGCTACACCTTC. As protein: CASAPGIYGYTF.

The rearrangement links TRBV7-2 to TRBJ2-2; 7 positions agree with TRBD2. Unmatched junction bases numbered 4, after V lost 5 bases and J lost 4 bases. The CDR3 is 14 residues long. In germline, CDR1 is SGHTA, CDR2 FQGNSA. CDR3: CASSQAGSTGELFF. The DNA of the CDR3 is TGTGCCAGCAGCCAAGCGGGGAGCACCGGGGAGCTGTTTTTT.

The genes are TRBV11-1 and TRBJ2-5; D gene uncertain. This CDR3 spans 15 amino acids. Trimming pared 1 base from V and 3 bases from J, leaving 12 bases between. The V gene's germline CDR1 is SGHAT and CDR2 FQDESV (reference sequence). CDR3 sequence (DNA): TGTGCCAGCAGCTTAGAAATGAGCAGAGAAGAGACCCAGTACTTC. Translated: CASSLEMSREETQYF.

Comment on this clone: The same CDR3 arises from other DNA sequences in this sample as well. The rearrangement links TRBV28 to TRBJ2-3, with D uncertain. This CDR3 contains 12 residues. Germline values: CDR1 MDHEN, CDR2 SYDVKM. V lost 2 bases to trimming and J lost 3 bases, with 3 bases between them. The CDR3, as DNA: TGTGCCAGCAGTTTAACTACAGATACGCAGTATTTT. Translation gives CASSLTTDTQYF.